Listed below are T cell receptor beta chains from one sample, sequenced in a study of T cell responses to AZD1222 COVID-19 vaccine. Produced via immunoSEQ multiplex PCR; TCRdb's table is partial and in-frame only. The sample lists about 140,000 clones, roughly 90% occurring once. Sample: peripheral blood, taken on day 0 of AZD1222 vaccination. These receptors were taken from an adult in good health. The CDR3 runs from the conserved cysteine through the conserved F or W. A D gene is named only where the DNA matches it firmly. The size entry is marked missing in some rows and otherwise reads once, few, many or a size class.

clone_size | d_call | j_call | v_call | cdr3_aa | cdr3_nt
. | TRBD1 | TRBJ2-7 | TRBV15 | CATSRNRGRDEQYF | TGTGCCACCAGCAGAAACAGGGGGCGGGACGAGCAGTACTTC
. | . | TRBJ2-1 | TRBV21-1 | CASSRSCEGEQFF | TGTGCCAGCAGCAGGAGTTGCGAGGGCGAGCAGTTCTTC
. | . | TRBJ1-1 | TRBV30 | CAWTRKGIMNTEAFF | TGTGCCTGGACCCGGAAGGGTATCATGAACACTGAAGCTTTCTTT
. | . | TRBJ2-1 | TRBV7-3 | CASSIRGSNEQFF | TGTGCCAGCAGCATTAGGGGGTCCAATGAGCAGTTCTTC
. | . | TRBJ2-7 | TRBV27 | CASSLETGRSEQYF | TGTGCCAGCAGCTTAGAGACCGGTCGGTCCGAGCAGTACTTC
. | TRBD1 | TRBJ1-1 | TRBV2 | CASSPGTGATEAFF | TGTGCCAGCAGTCCCGGGACAGGGGCCACTGAAGCTTTCTTT
. | . | TRBJ1-1 | TRBV4-2 | CASSQDLAVRNTEAFF | TGTGCCAGCAGCCAAGATTTGGCAGTACGGAACACTGAAGCTTTCTTT
few | TRBD1 | TRBJ1-1 | TRBV30 | CAWKAGGGTEAFF | TGTGCCTGGAAGGCAGGGGGAGGCACTGAAGCTTTCTTT
. | . | TRBJ2-2 | TRBV20-1 | CSASSVTGTNTGELFF | TGCAGTGCTAGTTCTGTGACCGGGACGAACACCGGGGAGCTGTTTTTT
. | . | TRBJ2-7 | TRBV19 | CASSIDLDGRYEQYF | TGTGCCAGTAGTATAGATCTTGACGGCCGCTACGAGCAGTACTTC
. | . | TRBJ1-3 | TRBV9 | CASSGLSGNTIYF | TGTGCCAGCAGCGGCCTCTCTGGAAACACCATATATTTT
. | TRBD1 | TRBJ1-1 | TRBV7-8 | CASSRTGGTEAFF | TGTGCCAGCAGCCGGACAGGGGGCACTGAAGCTTTCTTT
. | TRBD1 | TRBJ1-2 | TRBV7-9 | CASSSGDRGYTF | TGTGCCAGCAGCTCGGGGGACAGGGGCTACACCTTC
. | TRBD2 | TRBJ2-1 | TRBV7-2 | CASSGQGLAGTYNEQFF | TGTGCCAGCAGCGGCCAAGGACTAGCGGGAACCTACAATGAGCAGTTCTTC
. | TRBD1 | TRBJ1-1 | TRBV18 | CASSPRQGDTEAFF | TGTGCCAGCTCACCACGACAGGGGGACACTGAAGCTTTCTTT
. | . | TRBJ2-1 | TRBV28 | CASSSRSSYNEQFF | TGTGCCAGCAGTTCTAGGAGCTCCTACAATGAGCAGTTCTTC
. | TRBD1 | TRBJ2-5 | TRBV7-9 | CASSLLGTEETQYF | TGTGCCAGCAGCTTATTGGGGACAGAAGAGACCCAGTACTTC
. | . | TRBJ1-2 | TRBV5-1 | CASSRMKHGYTF | TGCGCCAGCAGCAGGATGAAACATGGCTACACCTTC